The 15 T cell receptor beta chains below were found in one sample sequenced in a study of monozygotic twins with cystic fibrosis. Profiling relied on immunoSEQ multiplex PCR, and the TCRdb table lists in-frame clones only, not all of them. Among about 9,600 clones listed, roughly nine tenths were seen once. The material sequenced was blood. The receptor set was obtained from a boy aged 2 to 10 with cystic fibrosis.

This clone was detected a few times. This sequence joins TRBV4-2 and TRBJ2-3, with 8 nucleotides matching TRBD2. From germline, CDR1 is LGHNA and CDR2 YNFKEQ. The ends lost 3 bases at V and 2 bases at J; junction bases unmatched: 10. The CDR3 extends over 17 amino acids. The CDR3 region is CASSHFIAGGDTDTQYF. The CDR3 DNA reads as TGTGCCAGCAGCCATTTTATCGCCGGGGGGGACACAGATACGCAGTATTTT.

The V call is TRBV5-1, the J call TRBJ2-5, with D perhaps matching TRBD1 (5 bases). With 1 base removed from V and 4 bases from J, the gap between germline ends came to 11 bases. This CDR3 is built from 14 residues. From germline, CDR1 is SGHRS and CDR2 YFSETQ. The CDR3 loop reads CASSLQGPRETQYF. The CDR3 nucleotides read TGCGCCAGCAGCTTGCAGGGCCCACGAGAGACCCAGTACTTC. The full variable domain, in which reference TRBV5-1 and TRBJ2-5 provide the parts outside the CDR3, is KAGVTQTPRYLIKTRGQQVTLSCSPISGHRSVSWYQQTPGQGLQFLFEYFSETQRNKGNFPGRFSGRQFSNSRSEMNVSTLELGDSALYLCASSLQGPRETQYFGPGTRLLVL.

The V and J genes are TRBV11-3 and TRBJ2-6, with TRBD1 as a possible D gene (5 bases). The CDR3 runs 15 residues. Germline CDR1 reads SGHNT; CDR2 reads YENEEA. Trimming took off 3 bases at V and 2 bases at J, with 8 bases between the two ends. CDR3 sequence reads: CASSLQGTGANVLTF. The CDR3, as DNA: TGTGCCAGCAGCTTGCAGGGTACTGGGGCCAACGTCCTGACTTTC.

This chain uses TRBV5-1 with TRBJ2-2; D unresolved. The length of the CDR3 is 14 residues. The germline gives CDR1 SGHRS, CDR2 YFSETQ. Deletions cut 1 base from V and 1 base from J, with 5 bases between. CDR3 residues: CASSLYMNTGELFF. The CDR3 DNA sequence: TGCGCCAGCAGCTTGTATATGAACACCGGGGAGCTGTTTTTT.

The chain recombines TRBV18 with TRBJ2-3; D gene ambiguous. The CDR3 spans 14 residues. Germline V gene sequence: CDR1 KGHSH, CDR2 LQKENI. V shed 4 bases and J shed 2 bases, with 10 bases lying between them. In DNA, the CDR3 is TGTGCCAGCTCACATGACCAGGCCACAGATACGCAGTATTTT. Residues: CASSHDQATDTQYF.

CDR3 region: CSAPTTDTQYF. The DNA for the CDR3 is TGCAGTGCCCCCACCACAGATACGCAGTATTTT. This chain links TRBV20-1 with TRBJ2-3; D is uncertain. V gave up 6 bases and J gave up 2 bases, with 6 bases separating them. The CDR3 spans 11 residues. Per germline, CDR1 DFQATT and CDR2 SNEGSKA (reference sequence).

The chain recombines TRBV27 with TRBJ2-1, with 7 bases fitting TRBD2. The ends lost 2 bases at V and 5 bases at J; junction bases unmatched: 15. There are 18 residues in the CDR3. Germline V gene sequence: CDR1 MNHEY, CDR2 SMNVEV (reference sequence). As DNA, the CDR3 is TGTGCCAGCAGTTTAAATGTAGGTGTGGGGGGGTATCACAATGAGCAGTTCTTC. Protein sequence: CASSLNVGVGGYHNEQFF.

The gene calls are TRBV30 and TRBJ2-6, with D uncertain. The V and J ends lost 4 bases and 4 bases respectively, with 8 bases between them. The CDR3 has 13 residues. The germline CDR1 and CDR2 sequences are GTSNPN and SVGIG (reference sequence). The CDR3 loop reads CAWTLGGANVLTF. The DNA of the CDR3 is TGTGCCTGGACCCTAGGGGGGGCCAACGTCCTGACTTTC.

The chain joins TRBV14 to TRBJ2-4; D call uncertain. Germline CDR1 and CDR2: SGHDN and FVKESK. The CDR3 has 13 amino acids. Trimming took off 0 bases at V and 15 bases at J, with 15 bases between the two ends. CDR3 residues: CASSQDGHTRRYF. The CDR3 DNA is TGTGCCAGCAGCCAAGACGGGCACACCAGGAGGTACTTC.

This clone was picked up one time. The gene calls are TRBV6-1 and TRBJ1-6; D call uncertain. With 0 bases removed from V and 3 bases from J, the gap between germline ends came to 6 bases. Germline-derived CDR1 and CDR2 are MNHNS and SASEGT. The CDR3 totals 15 residues. Written as DNA, the CDR3 is TGTGCCAGCAGTGAAGCCGGCAACTATAATTCACCCCTCCACTTT. Protein: CASSEAGNYNSPLHF.

The rearrangement links TRBV27 to TRBJ2-1; 7 nucleotides match TRBD1. CDR3 size: 14 residues. Germline V gene lookup returns CDR1 MNHEY and CDR2 SMNVEV (reference sequence). V gave up 3 bases and J gave up 7 bases; unmatched junction bases: 6. The CDR3 loop reads CASSLVTGMNEQFF. CDR3 coding DNA: TGTGCCAGCAGTTTGGTGACAGGGATGAATGAGCAGTTCTTC.

The chain employs TRBV9 and TRBJ1-2, with a possible D match to TRBD1 (6 bases). This CDR3 comprises 15 residues. V shed 2 bases and J shed 4 bases, with 15 bases lying between them. Germline assignment: CDR1 SGDLS and CDR2 YYNGEE. The CDR3 is CASSVPSGGIYGYTF. CDR3 sequence (DNA): TGTGCCAGCAGCGTCCCTTCGGGGGGCATCTATGGCTACACCTTC.

The genes are TRBV20-1 and TRBJ2-3, with no clear D. V shed 4 bases and J shed 2 bases, with 4 bases lying between them. The CDR3 has 11 residues. Germline CDR1 is DFQATT and CDR2 is SNEGSKA (reference sequence). CDR3 in amino acids: CSAIYTDTQYF. CDR3 coding DNA: TGCAGTGCTATATACACAGATACGCAGTATTTT.

The J gene is TRBJ2-7, the V gene TRBV19; TRBD1 might be the D (8 bases). Trimming shortened V by 4 bases and J by 2 bases, and 15 bases separated the two germline ends. Per the germline V gene, CDR1 is LNHDA and CDR2 is SQIVND (reference sequence). The CDR3 is made up of 15 amino acids. CDR3 DNA: TGTGCCAGTAGTAAGTCACAGGGGGGGACCTACGAGCAGTACTTC. This encodes CASSKSQGGTYEQYF.

V and J are TRBV7-9 and TRBJ2-2; the match to TRBD2 covers 11 bases. Germline CDR1 reads SEHNR; CDR2 reads FQNEAQ (reference sequence). V lost 8 bases and J lost 4; bases outside the gene matches: 12. The CDR3 consists of 17 residues. The CDR3 protein is CASPSAGTSGVTGELFF. The CDR3 nucleotides are TGTGCCAGCCCTTCTGCCGGGACTAGCGGAGTCACCGGGGAGCTGTTTTTT.